These T cell receptor beta chains were read from a single sample in a study of T cells in Graves' hyperthyroidism and ophthalmopathy. Each CDR3 protein gets one entry after TCRdb re-called the multiplex PCR reads with MiXCR. The table lists a few hundred thousand distinct CDR3 sequences, less than 20% of them singletons, with roughly an eighth in the top ten. Sequences were obtained from blood. These receptors all stem from a woman between 18 and 30 years old with Graves' hyperthyroidism. Both conserved end residues are trimmed from each CDR3. Fields, in order: CDR3 protein, clone size, V gene, J gene. Size is omitted from some rows. Given values are once, few, many or a class for expanded clones.

CDR3: ASSQEGQGGYIQY
size: many
V: TRBV3-1
J: TRBJ2-4

CDR3: ASGTPSGMNTDTQY
size: many
V: TRBV2
J: TRBJ2-3

CDR3: ASSQARTDYGYT
size: .
V: TRBV14
J: TRBJ1-2

CDR3: ASSRIGREGPNEQF
size: many
V: TRBV2
J: TRBJ2-1

CDR3: ASSSGTSGRMVTDTQY
size: many
V: TRBV7-3
J: TRBJ2-3

CDR3: ASSGADQNTGELF
size: many
V: TRBV3-1
J: TRBJ2-2

CDR3: ANSLRPRTSGTASTDTQY
size: .
V: TRBV11-2
J: TRBJ2-3

CDR3: ASHHRWDRGSGSNTIY
size: .
V: TRBV10-1
J: TRBJ1-3

CDR3: ASSPYGSLLAGDNEQF
size: many
V: TRBV12-3/TRBV12-4
J: TRBJ2-1

CDR3: ASSILNRAGNTIY
size: few
V: TRBV7-9
J: TRBJ1-3

CDR3: ASRAIEVEKLF
size: few
V: TRBV2
J: TRBJ1-4

CDR3: ASSPDRDGVGTGELF
size: many
V: TRBV7-9
J: TRBJ2-2

CDR3: ASSPEPAAGIYGYT
size: .
V: TRBV11-2
J: TRBJ1-2

CDR3: ASSLPTSGRVDTGELF
size: .
V: TRBV28
J: TRBJ2-2

CDR3: ASSPSGRPEY
size: few
V: TRBV11-2
J: TRBJ2-5

CDR3: ASSSAGTGIYNEQF
size: few
V: TRBV13
J: TRBJ2-1

CDR3: ASSYTGQSNTEAF
size: .
V: TRBV6-2/TRBV6-3
J: TRBJ1-1

CDR3: ASSLARRGGTNEQF
size: many
V: TRBV12-3/TRBV12-4
J: TRBJ2-1

CDR3: ASSQTQDSYEQY
size: many
V: TRBV3-1
J: TRBJ2-7

CDR3: ASSLGTYNNEQF
size: many
V: TRBV5-6
J: TRBJ2-1

CDR3: ASSLTSGRDTQY
size: many
V: TRBV7-2
J: TRBJ2-3

CDR3: SATPGQTYQPQH
size: many
V: TRBV20-1
J: TRBJ1-5

CDR3: ASSEATVNQPQH
size: many
V: TRBV2
J: TRBJ1-5

CDR3: ASSFWGQVGNTIY
size: .
V: TRBV13
J: TRBJ1-3

CDR3: SAPNLYGNEQY
size: few
V: TRBV20-1
J: TRBJ2-7

CDR3: ASSQHQGRGTGELF
size: .
V: TRBV5-1
J: TRBJ2-2

CDR3: ASSSQGADEQF
size: many
V: TRBV5-1
J: TRBJ2-1